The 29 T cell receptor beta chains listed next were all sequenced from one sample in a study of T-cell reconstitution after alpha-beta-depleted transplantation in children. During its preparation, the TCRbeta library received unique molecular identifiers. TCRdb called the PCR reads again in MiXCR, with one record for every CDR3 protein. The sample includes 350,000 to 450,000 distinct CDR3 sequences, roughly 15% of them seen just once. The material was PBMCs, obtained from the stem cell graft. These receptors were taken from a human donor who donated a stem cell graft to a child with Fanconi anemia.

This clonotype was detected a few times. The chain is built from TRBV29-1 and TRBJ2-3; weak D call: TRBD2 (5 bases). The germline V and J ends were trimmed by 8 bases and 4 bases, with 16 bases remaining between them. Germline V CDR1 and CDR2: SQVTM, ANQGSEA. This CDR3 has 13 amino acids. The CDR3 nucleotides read TGCAGCATTCGGGCTAGCTTTTCAGATACGCAGTATTTT. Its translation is CSIRASFSDTQYF.

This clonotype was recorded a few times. Here the CDR3 DNA reads TGTGCCAGCAGCTTAAGCCGGTATAAGGAAGCTTTCTTT. It specifies CASSLSRYKEAFF. The V gene is TRBV7-8, the J gene TRBJ1-1; D is undetermined. V was trimmed by 2 bases and J by 8 bases, leaving 12 bases between them. The CDR3 consists of 13 residues. Per the germline V gene, CDR1 is SGHVS and CDR2 is FQNEAQ.

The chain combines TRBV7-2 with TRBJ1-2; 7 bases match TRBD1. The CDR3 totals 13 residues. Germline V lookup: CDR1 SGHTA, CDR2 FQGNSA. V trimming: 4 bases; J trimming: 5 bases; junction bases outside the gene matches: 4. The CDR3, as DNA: TGTGCCAGCAGCTCCGGACAGGCGTATGGCTACACCTTC. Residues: CASSSGQAYGYTF.

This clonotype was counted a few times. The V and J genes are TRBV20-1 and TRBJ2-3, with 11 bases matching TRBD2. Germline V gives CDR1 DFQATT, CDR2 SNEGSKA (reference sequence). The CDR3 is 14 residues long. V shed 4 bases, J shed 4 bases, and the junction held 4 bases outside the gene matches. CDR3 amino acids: CSAIAGGFSDTQYF. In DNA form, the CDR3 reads TGCAGTGCTATAGCGGGGGGGTTCTCAGATACGCAGTATTTT.

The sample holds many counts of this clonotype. The CDR3 region is CASREEGEQFF. In DNA form, the CDR3 reads TGCGCCAGCAGAGAGGAGGGTGAGCAGTTCTTC. The V and J genes are TRBV5-1 and TRBJ2-1; D might be TRBD2 (6 bases). V lost 5 bases and J lost 9, with 9 bases in between. Germline assignment: CDR1 SGHRS and CDR2 YFSETQ. This CDR3 region has 11 residues. Variable domain in full (rest from reference TRBV5-1 and TRBJ2-1): KAGVTQTPRYLIKTRGQQVTLSCSPISGHRSVSWYQQTPGQGLQFLFEYFSETQRNKGNFPGRFSGRQFSNSRSEMNVSTLELGDSALYLCASREEGEQFFGPGTRLTVL.

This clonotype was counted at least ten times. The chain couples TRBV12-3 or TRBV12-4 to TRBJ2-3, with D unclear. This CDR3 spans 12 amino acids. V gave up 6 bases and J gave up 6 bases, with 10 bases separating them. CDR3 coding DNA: TGTGCCAGCAGATCAAACCACGATACGCAGTATTTT. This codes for CASRSNHDTQYF.

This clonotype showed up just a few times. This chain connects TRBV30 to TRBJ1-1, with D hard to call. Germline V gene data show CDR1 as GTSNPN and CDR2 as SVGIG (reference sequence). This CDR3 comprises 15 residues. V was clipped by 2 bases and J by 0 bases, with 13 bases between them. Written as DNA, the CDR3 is TGTGCCTGGAGTCGACAAACGGGCGTGAACACTGAAGCTTTCTTT. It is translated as CAWSRQTGVNTEAFF.

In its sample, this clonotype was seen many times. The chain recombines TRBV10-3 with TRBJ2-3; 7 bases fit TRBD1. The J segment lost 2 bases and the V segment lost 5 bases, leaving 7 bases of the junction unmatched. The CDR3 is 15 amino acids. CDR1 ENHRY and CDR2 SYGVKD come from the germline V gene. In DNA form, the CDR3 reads TGTGCCATCAGTCTCACAGGGGCCAACACAGATACGCAGTATTTT. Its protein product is CAISLTGANTDTQYF.

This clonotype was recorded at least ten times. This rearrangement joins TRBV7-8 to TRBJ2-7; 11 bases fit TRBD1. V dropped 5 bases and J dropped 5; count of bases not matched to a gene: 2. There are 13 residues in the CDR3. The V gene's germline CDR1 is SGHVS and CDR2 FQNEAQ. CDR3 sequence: CASSRDRGDEQYV. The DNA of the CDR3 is TGTGCCAGCAGCAGGGACAGGGGGGACGAGCAGTACGTC.

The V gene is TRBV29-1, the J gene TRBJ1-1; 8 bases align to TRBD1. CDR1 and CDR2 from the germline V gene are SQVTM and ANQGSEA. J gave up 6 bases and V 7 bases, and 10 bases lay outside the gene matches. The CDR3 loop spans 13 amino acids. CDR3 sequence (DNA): TGCAGCGCTAGGACAGGGATAACTGCTGAAGCTTTCTTT. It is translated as CSARTGITAEAFF.

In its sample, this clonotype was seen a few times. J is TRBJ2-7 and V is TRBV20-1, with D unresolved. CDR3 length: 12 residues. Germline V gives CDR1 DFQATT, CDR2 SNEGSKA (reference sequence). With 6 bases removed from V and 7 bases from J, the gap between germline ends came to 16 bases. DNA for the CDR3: TGCAGTGCCTCCAAGGGAACAAGAGAGCAGTACTTC. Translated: CSASKGTREQYF.

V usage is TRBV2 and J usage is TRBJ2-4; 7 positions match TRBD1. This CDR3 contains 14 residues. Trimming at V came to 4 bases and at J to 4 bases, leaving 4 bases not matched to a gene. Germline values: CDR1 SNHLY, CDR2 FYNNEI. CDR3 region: CASSVLGQKNIQYF. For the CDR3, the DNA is TGTGCCAGCAGTGTATTGGGACAGAAAAACATTCAGTACTTC.

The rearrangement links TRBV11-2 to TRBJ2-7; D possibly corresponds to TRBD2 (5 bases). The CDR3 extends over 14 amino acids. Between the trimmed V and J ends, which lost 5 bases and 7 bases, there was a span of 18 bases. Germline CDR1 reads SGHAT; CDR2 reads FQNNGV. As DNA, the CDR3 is TGTGCCAGCAGCCTCTGGACCGCAGGAGGAGAGCAGTACTTC. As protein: CASSLWTAGGEQYF.

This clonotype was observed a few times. This CDR3 reads CSGTAGGQYNEQFF. The CDR3 bases are TGCAGTGGTACAGCGGGGGGACAATACAATGAGCAGTTCTTC. The genes are TRBV20-1 and TRBJ2-1; TRBD2 matches 9 bases. This CDR3 contains 14 residues. The V segment lost 7 bases and the J segment 4 bases; nucleotides outside the gene matches: 8. The germline V gene encodes CDR1 DFQATT and CDR2 SNEGSKA (reference sequence).

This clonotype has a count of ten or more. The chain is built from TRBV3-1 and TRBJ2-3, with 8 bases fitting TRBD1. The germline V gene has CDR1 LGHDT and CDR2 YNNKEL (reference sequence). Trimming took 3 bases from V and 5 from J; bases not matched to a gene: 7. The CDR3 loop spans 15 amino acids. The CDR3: CASSQDRDLGDTQYF. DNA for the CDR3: TGTGCCAGCAGCCAGGACAGGGATCTCGGAGATACGCAGTATTTT.

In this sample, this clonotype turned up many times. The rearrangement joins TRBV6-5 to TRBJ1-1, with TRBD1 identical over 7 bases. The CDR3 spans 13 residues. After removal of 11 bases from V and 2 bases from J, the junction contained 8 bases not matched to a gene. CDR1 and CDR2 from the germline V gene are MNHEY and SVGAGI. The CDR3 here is CAVGGGLNTEAFF. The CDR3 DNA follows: TGTGCCGTCGGAGGGGGCCTAAACACTGAAGCTTTCTTT.

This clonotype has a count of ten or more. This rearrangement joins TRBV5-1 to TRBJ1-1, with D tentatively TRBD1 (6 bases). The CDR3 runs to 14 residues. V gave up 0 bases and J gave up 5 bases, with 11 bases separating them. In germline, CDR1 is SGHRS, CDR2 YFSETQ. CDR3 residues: CASSLAQGRTEAFF. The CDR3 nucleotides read TGCGCCAGCAGCTTGGCGCAGGGGCGGACTGAAGCTTTCTTT. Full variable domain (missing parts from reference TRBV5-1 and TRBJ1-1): KAGVTQTPRYLIKTRGQQVTLSCSPISGHRSVSWYQQTPGQGLQFLFEYFSETQRNKGNFPGRFSGRQFSNSRSEMNVSTLELGDSALYLCASSLAQGRTEAFFGQGTRLTVV.

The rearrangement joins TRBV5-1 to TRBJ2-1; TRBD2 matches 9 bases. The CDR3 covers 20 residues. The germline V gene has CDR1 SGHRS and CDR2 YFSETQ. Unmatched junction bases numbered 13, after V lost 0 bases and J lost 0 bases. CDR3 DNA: TGCGCCAGCAGCTTGGCCGTGGGGATAGCGGGGGCAGGCTCCTACAATGAGCAGTTCTTC. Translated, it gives CASSLAVGIAGAGSYNEQFF.

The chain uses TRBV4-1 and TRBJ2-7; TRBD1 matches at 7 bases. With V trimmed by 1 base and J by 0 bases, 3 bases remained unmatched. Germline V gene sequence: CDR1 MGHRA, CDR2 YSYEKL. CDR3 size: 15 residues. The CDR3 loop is CASSQVPGGSYEQYF. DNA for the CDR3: TGCGCCAGCAGCCAAGTACCAGGGGGCTCCTACGAGCAGTACTTC.

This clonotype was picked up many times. CDR3 sequence (DNA): TGCAGCGTTGATGGGCGGAGGGGGTGGACAGGGGGTCCTCCTGATACGCAGTATTTT. Its protein is CSVDGRRGWTGGPPDTQYF. The chain has TRBV29-1 and TRBJ2-3; 10 bases agree with TRBD1. The CDR3 length is 19 residues. Looked up from germline, CDR1 is SQVTM and CDR2 is ANQGSEA. Trimming took 3 bases from V and 6 from J; bases not matched to a gene: 21.

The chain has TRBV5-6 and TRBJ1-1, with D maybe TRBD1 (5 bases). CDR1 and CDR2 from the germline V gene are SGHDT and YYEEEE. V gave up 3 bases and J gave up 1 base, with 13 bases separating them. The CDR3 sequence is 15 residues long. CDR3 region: CASSWPGVGNTEAFF. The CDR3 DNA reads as TGTGCCAGCAGCTGGCCGGGGGTAGGGAACACTGAAGCTTTCTTT.

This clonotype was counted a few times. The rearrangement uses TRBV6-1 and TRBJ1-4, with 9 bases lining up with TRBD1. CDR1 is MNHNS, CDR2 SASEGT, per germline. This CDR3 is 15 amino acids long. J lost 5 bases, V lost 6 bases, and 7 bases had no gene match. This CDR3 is CASRDTGGGNEKLFF. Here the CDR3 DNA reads TGTGCCAGCAGGGACACAGGGGGCGGCAATGAAAAACTGTTTTTT.

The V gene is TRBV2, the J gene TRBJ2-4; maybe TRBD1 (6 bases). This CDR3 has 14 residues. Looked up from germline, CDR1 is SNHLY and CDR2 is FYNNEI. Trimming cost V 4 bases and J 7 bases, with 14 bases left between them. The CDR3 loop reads CASSGTAGVNIQYF. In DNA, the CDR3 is TGTGCCAGCAGTGGGACAGCAGGCGTGAACATTCAGTACTTC. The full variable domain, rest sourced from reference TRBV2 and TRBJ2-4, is EPEVTQTPSHQVTQMGQEVILRCVPISNHLYFYWYRQILGQKVEFLVSFYNNEISEKSEIFDDQFSVERPDGSNFTLKIRSTKLEDSAMYFCASSGTAGVNIQYFGAGTRLSVL.

The CDR3 reads CASSIAGGSAGELFF. The CDR3 DNA sequence: TGTGCCAGCAGTATAGCGGGGGGGTCTGCCGGGGAGCTGTTTTTT. The gene calls are TRBV7-2 and TRBJ2-2, with TRBD2 matching 11 bases. The CDR3 is 15 residues long. CDR1 and CDR2 from the germline V gene are SGHTA and FQGNSA. Losses at the gene ends were 6 bases for V and 6 bases for J; bases not matched to a gene: 6. Variable domain in full (rest from reference TRBV7-2 and TRBJ2-2): GAGVSQSPSNKVTEKGKDVELRCDPISGHTALYWYRQSLGQGLEFLIYFQGNSAPDKSGLPSDRFSAERTGGSVSTLTIQRTQQEDSAVYLCASSIAGGSAGELFFGEGSRLTVL.

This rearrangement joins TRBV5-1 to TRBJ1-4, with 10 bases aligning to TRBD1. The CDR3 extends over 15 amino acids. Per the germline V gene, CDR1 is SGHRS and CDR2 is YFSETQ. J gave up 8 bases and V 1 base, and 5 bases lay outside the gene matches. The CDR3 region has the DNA TGCGCCAGCAGCTTGCTCGGACAGGGGGAGGAAAAACTGTTTTTT. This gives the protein CASSLLGQGEEKLFF.

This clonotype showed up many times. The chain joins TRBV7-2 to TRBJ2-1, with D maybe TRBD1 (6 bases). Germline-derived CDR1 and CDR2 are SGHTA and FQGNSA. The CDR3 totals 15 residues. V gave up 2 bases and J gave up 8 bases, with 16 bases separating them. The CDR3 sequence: CASSLSRGYGYEQFF. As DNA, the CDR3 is TGTGCCAGCAGCTTAAGTAGGGGGTATGGGTATGAGCAGTTCTTC.

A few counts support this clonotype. The CDR3 sequence is CSATSSNTQYF. CDR3 DNA: TGCAGTGCTACTAGTTCAAATACGCAGTATTTT. V and J are TRBV20-1 and TRBJ2-3, with D unclear. The CDR3 runs to 11 residues. Looked up from germline, CDR1 is DFQATT and CDR2 is SNEGSKA (reference sequence). Between the trimmed V and J ends, which lost 4 bases and 7 bases, there was a span of 9 bases.

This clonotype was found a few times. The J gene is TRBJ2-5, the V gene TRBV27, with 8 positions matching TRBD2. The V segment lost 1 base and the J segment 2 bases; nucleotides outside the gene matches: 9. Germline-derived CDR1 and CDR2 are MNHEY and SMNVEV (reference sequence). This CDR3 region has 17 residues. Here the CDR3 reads CASSLFGGASGQETQYF. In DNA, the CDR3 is TGTGCCAGCAGTTTATTCGGGGGGGCGTCAGGGCAAGAGACCCAGTACTTC.

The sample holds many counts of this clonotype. CDR3 DNA: TGCGCCAGCAGCATGCTGGGGACAGCCTACGAGCAGTACTTC. It specifies CASSMLGTAYEQYF. The chain carries TRBV5-1 and TRBJ2-7; 7 positions agree with TRBD1. CDR1 and CDR2 from the germline V gene are SGHRS and YFSETQ. The CDR3 consists of 14 residues. J was trimmed by 2 bases and V by 4 bases; bases with no gene match: 6.